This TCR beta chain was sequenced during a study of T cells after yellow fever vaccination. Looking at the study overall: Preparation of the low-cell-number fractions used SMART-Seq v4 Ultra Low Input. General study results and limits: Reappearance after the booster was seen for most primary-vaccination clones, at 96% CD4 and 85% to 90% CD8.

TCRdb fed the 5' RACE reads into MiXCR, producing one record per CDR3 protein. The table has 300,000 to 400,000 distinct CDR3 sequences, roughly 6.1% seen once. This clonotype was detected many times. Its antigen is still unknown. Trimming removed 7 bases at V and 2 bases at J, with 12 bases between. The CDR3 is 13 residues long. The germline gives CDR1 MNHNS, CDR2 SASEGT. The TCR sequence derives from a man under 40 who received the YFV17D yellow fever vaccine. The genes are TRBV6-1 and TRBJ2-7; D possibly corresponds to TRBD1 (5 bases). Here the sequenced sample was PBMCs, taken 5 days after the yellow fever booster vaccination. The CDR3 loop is CASKMGQTYEQYF. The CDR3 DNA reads TGTGCCAGCAAAATGGGGCAGACCTACGAGCAGTACTTC.